Below, 31 T cell receptor beta chains from the same sample are listed, as sequenced in a study of blood T cell repertoires in COVID-19 (dated by TCRdb to about 2020). Libraries were built with the immunoSEQ multiplex PCR assay. What TCRdb holds here is the immuneACCESS table cut down to in-frame rearrangements. Part of the clones is not present; checked against another copy, under half of the missing clones reflect an unresolved V gene, and the others are unexplained. The sample table lists approximately 500,000 clones, roughly 90% of them with a count of one. The top ten constitute less than 2% of the sample. Material for sequencing was PBMCs or T cells enriched from blood (not recorded which). These TCRs come from a middle-aged woman who had recovered from COVID-19.

The chain carries TRBV6-5 and TRBJ2-7, with D possibly matching TRBD2 (5 bases). V was pared by 6 bases and J by 7 bases, with 22 bases between. This CDR3 has 15 amino acids. CDR1 MNHEY and CDR2 SVGAGI come from the germline V gene. The CDR3 sequence: CASRSGLTKGLEQYF. The CDR3 nucleotides read TGTGCCAGCAGGAGCGGACTTACTAAGGGCTTGGAGCAGTACTTC.

The chain has TRBV5-4 and TRBJ2-3, with 9 bases lining up with TRBD2. Germline V gives CDR1 SGHNT, CDR2 YYREEE (reference sequence). This CDR3 contains 15 residues. V gave up 2 bases and J gave up 1 base; unmatched junction bases: 2. The CDR3 loop is CASSFRLAGTDTQYF. The CDR3 coding sequence is TGTGCCAGCAGCTTCAGACTAGCGGGCACAGATACGCAGTATTTT.

The rearrangement links TRBV6-5 to TRBJ1-6, with 7 bases that match TRBD1. The CDR3 sequence is 14 residues long. Germline CDR1 and CDR2: MNHEY and SVGAGI. Unmatched junction bases numbered 2, after V lost 2 bases and J lost 7 bases. The CDR3, as DNA: TGTGCCAGCAGTTACGTACAGGGGAATTCACCCCTCCACTTT. It specifies CASSYVQGNSPLHF.

This clone is a singleton in its sample. V and J are TRBV14 and TRBJ2-5; no clear D gene. The CDR3 covers 16 residues. V was cut by 4 bases and J by 5 bases, with 20 bases left in between. Germline assignment: CDR1 SGHDN and CDR2 FVKESK. Here the CDR3 reads CASSPKSTIPGETQYF. Written as DNA, the CDR3 is TGTGCCAGCAGCCCCAAATCAACCATTCCAGGCGAGACCCAGTACTTC.

The chain uses TRBV20-1 and TRBJ2-1; a possible D gene is TRBD2 (5 bases). Germline V gives CDR1 DFQATT, CDR2 SNEGSKA (reference sequence). The V end was cut by 3 bases, the J end by 7 bases, with 25 bases between. This CDR3 contains 17 residues. CDR3 coding DNA: TGCAGTGCTAGTGGGGTTCTCAGCGGTTCCCACCGGAATGAGCAGTTCTTC. Translated: CSASGVLSGSHRNEQFF.

The CDR3 DNA reads as TGTGCCAGCAGCTTTGGCGGTAACCTCAATCAGCCCCAGCATTTT. This codes for CASSFGGNLNQPQHF. The gene calls are TRBV5-8 and TRBJ1-5; the D is unclear. The CDR3 is 15 residues long. Germline lookup yields CDR1 SGHTS and CDR2 YDEGEE. Trimming left V 2 bases short and J 3 bases short, with 12 bases between.

The chain is built from TRBV6-5 and TRBJ1-1, with a weak D call TRBD1 (5 bases). CDR3 length: 15 residues. The V end was cut by 7 bases, the J end by 1 base, with 16 bases between. Germline CDR1 and CDR2: MNHEY and SVGAGI. The CDR3 loop reads CASTLKQVTNTEAFF. The CDR3 DNA reads as TGTGCCAGCACCTTAAAACAGGTTACGAACACTGAAGCTTTCTTT.

The genes are TRBV18 and TRBJ1-2; 9 positions agree with TRBD1. Trimming took 4 bases from V and 2 from J; bases not matched to a gene: 2. The CDR3 is made up of 14 amino acids. Germline assignment: CDR1 KGHSH and CDR2 LQKENI. The CDR3 protein is CASSRGTGNYGYTF. The DNA of the CDR3 is TGTGCCAGCTCACGAGGGACAGGGAACTATGGCTACACCTTC.

The CDR3, as DNA: TGTGCCTGGAGTTTCCAGGGGGGAACAGATACGCAGTATTTT. Protein sequence: CAWSFQGGTDTQYF. The rearrangement joins TRBV30 to TRBJ2-3; D is possibly TRBD1 (7 bases). Germline CDR1 is GTSNPN and CDR2 is SVGIG (reference sequence). The CDR3 spans 14 residues. V was clipped by 2 bases and J by 3 bases, with 12 bases between them.

The count of this clone is one. V and J are TRBV7-2 and TRBJ1-1; perhaps TRBD1 as D (6 bases). The CDR3 spans 14 residues. Trimming stripped 5 bases from V and 2 bases from J, with 12 bases between. The V gene's germline CDR1 is SGHTA and CDR2 FQGNSA. The CDR3 region is CASSTEGGNTEAFF. The CDR3 DNA reads as TGTGCCAGCAGCACGGAAGGGGGTAACACTGAAGCTTTCTTT.

The count of this clone is one. V and J are TRBV7-8 and TRBJ2-7; TRBD2 is a possible D gene (6 bases). Between the trimmed V and J ends, which lost 1 base and 8 bases, there was a span of 12 bases. CDR1 SGHVS and CDR2 FQNEAQ come from the germline V gene. This CDR3 has 13 amino acids. CDR3 loop: CASSLGGLYQQYF. CDR3 nucleotide sequence: TGTGCCAGCAGCTTAGGGGGACTTTACCAGCAGTACTTC.

This clone has just one count. V and J are TRBV10-3 and TRBJ2-3; D may be TRBD2 (7 bases). Germline CDR1 and CDR2: ENHRY and SYGVKD. The V and J ends lost 7 bases and 2 bases respectively, with 16 bases between them. The CDR3 totals 15 residues. In DNA, the CDR3 is TGTGCCATCACCCCCGGGGGGCTCAACACAGATACGCAGTATTTT. Its protein is CAITPGGLNTDTQYF.

The gene calls are TRBV7-9 and TRBJ1-4, with 7 bases aligning to TRBD1. Germline values: CDR1 SEHNR, CDR2 FQNEAQ (reference sequence). The CDR3 is 15 amino acids. After removal of 5 bases from V and 5 bases from J, the junction contained 8 bases not matched to a gene. The CDR3 region is CASSPGTDTNEKLFF. Here the CDR3 DNA reads TGTGCCAGCAGCCCTGGGACAGACACCAATGAAAAACTGTTTTTT.

V usage is TRBV14 and J usage is TRBJ1-1; 8 bases align to TRBD1. The CDR3 spans 17 residues. J lost 5 bases, V lost 0 bases, and 11 bases had no gene match. Germline V lookup: CDR1 SGHDN, CDR2 FVKESK. The CDR3 loop is CASSQDQGAPPETEAFF. The CDR3 DNA is TGTGCCAGCAGCCAAGATCAGGGGGCTCCCCCTGAGACTGAAGCTTTCTTT.

Concerning this clone itself: Possible read error: a much larger clone is one base away. This chain joins TRBV7-2 and TRBJ1-1, with TRBD1 matching 8 bases. Germline V gene sequence: CDR1 SGHTA, CDR2 FQGNSA. The CDR3 extends over 15 amino acids. Germline trimming cut 4 bases from V and 0 bases from J; bases unmatched to any gene: 4. CDR3 nucleotides: TGTGCCAGCAGCTCCAAGACAGGGGTGAACACTGAAGCTTTCTTT. Residues: CASSSKTGVNTEAFF. The whole variable domain, filled in from reference TRBV7-2 and TRBJ1-1, reads GAGVSQSPSNKVTEKGKDVELRCDPISGHTALYWYRQSLGQGLEFLIYFQGNSAPDKSGLPSDRFSAERTGGSVSTLTIQRTQQEDSAVYLCASSSKTGVNTEAFFGQGTRLTVV.

The chain recombines TRBV30 with TRBJ1-3, with a weak D call TRBD1 (6 bases). V was cut by 3 bases and J by 3 bases, with 18 bases left in between. The CDR3 has 16 residues. In germline, CDR1 is GTSNPN, CDR2 SVGIG (reference sequence). The CDR3 region is CAWRQKQGIGGNTIYF. CDR3 sequence (DNA): TGTGCCTGGAGGCAAAAACAGGGAATCGGTGGAAACACCATATATTTT.

The J gene is TRBJ2-7, the V gene TRBV2; the D gene is possibly TRBD1 (5 bases). CDR3 length: 12 residues. CDR1 is SNHLY and CDR2 is FYNNEI in the germline V gene. V lost 7 bases and J lost 3, with 10 bases in between. The CDR3 is CASKPGNYEQYF. The CDR3 nucleotides are TGTGCCAGCAAACCAGGGAACTACGAGCAGTACTTC.

The CDR3 spells CSVKPGQPIQGYTF. The CDR3 DNA reads as TGCAGCGTTAAACCGGGACAGCCTATTCAGGGCTACACCTTC. J is TRBJ1-2 and V is TRBV29-1; 7 nucleotides agree with TRBD1. The V and J ends lost 5 bases and 8 bases, in that order; junction bases with no gene match: 14. The CDR3 runs 14 residues. Per the germline V gene, CDR1 is SQVTM and CDR2 is ANQGSEA.

The chain couples TRBV4-3 to TRBJ2-7; weak D call: TRBD2 (5 bases). CDR3 size: 15 residues. The V end lost 3 bases, the J end lost 1 base, and 13 bases lay between the germline ends. Germline assignment: CDR1 LGHNA and CDR2 YSLEER. The CDR3 DNA is TGCGCCAGCAGCCAGAAACTAGACCGGTCCTACGAGCAGTACTTC. Translated, it gives CASSQKLDRSYEQYF.

This clone was counted a single time. CDR3 nucleotides: TGTGCCAGCAGCTTAGGGGGCAGGGGGCTTGGAAACACCATATATTTT. As protein: CASSLGGRGLGNTIYF. This chain uses TRBV7-8 with TRBJ1-3; 8 positions agree with TRBD1. The germline CDR1 and CDR2 sequences are SGHVS and FQNEAQ. The CDR3 has 16 amino acids. Trimming removed 1 base from V and 3 bases from J; junction bases left unmatched: 5.

The V gene is TRBV11-2, the J gene TRBJ1-5, with D maybe TRBD1 (5 bases). In germline, CDR1 is SGHAT, CDR2 FQNNGV. Trimming left V 5 bases short and J 7 bases short, with 12 bases between. This CDR3 is built from 13 residues. CDR3 coding DNA: TGTGCCAGCAGCCCCAGGGTCAGCCAGCCCCAGCATTTT. Its protein is CASSPRVSQPQHF.

The chain carries TRBV19 and TRBJ1-5, with D perhaps matching TRBD1 (6 bases). This CDR3 is 15 amino acids long. CDR1 is LNHDA, CDR2 SQIVND, per germline (reference sequence). Trimming pared 4 bases from V and 6 bases from J, leaving 16 bases between. The CDR3 sequence is CASSKGFQGSQPQHF. CDR3 nucleotides: TGTGCCAGTAGTAAAGGATTCCAGGGGTCTCAGCCCCAGCATTTT. The full variable domain, with the rest looked up from reference TRBV19 and TRBJ1-5, is DGGITQSPKYLFRKEGQNVTLSCEQNLNHDAMYWYRQDPGQGLRLIYYSQIVNDFQKGDIAEGYSVSREKKESFPLTVTSAQKNPTAFYLCASSKGFQGSQPQHFGDGTRLSIL.

This clone was detected only once. The gene calls are TRBV15 and TRBJ1-3; tentative D call: TRBD1 (5 bases). V was shortened by 0 bases and J by 0 bases, with 12 bases between the two germline ends. This CDR3 spans 17 amino acids. The germline V gene encodes CDR1 LNHNV and CDR2 YYDKDF (reference sequence). The CDR3 DNA reads TGTGCCACCAGCAGAGATGGTAGACAGATCTCTGGAAACACCATATATTTT. It specifies CATSRDGRQISGNTIYF.

The rearrangement links TRBV4-3 to TRBJ1-4; perhaps TRBD1 as D (6 bases). Trimming cost V 2 bases and J 5 bases, with 12 bases left between them. Germline V gene lookup returns CDR1 LGHNA and CDR2 YSLEER. There are 15 residues in the CDR3. CDR3 amino acids: CASSQSAGANEKLFF. The DNA of the CDR3 is TGCGCCAGCAGCCAATCCGCAGGGGCAAATGAAAAACTGTTTTTT.

V is TRBV19 and J is TRBJ2-7, with a possible D match to TRBD1 (6 bases). The CDR3 is 14 residues long. CDR1 is LNHDA and CDR2 is SQIVND in the germline V gene (reference sequence). Between the trimmed V and J ends, which lost 1 base and 4 bases, there was a span of 11 bases. CDR3 sequence reads: CASSIAGGRYEQYF. Written as DNA, the CDR3 is TGTGCCAGTAGTATAGCTGGGGGCCGGTACGAGCAGTACTTC.

The chain combines TRBV6-5 with TRBJ1-1; 9 bases line up with TRBD1. Germline CDR1 is MNHEY and CDR2 is SVGAGI. J was trimmed by 2 bases and V by 10 bases; bases with no gene match: 5. This CDR3 has 13 residues. The CDR3: CATTDRGNTEAFF. CDR3 nucleotides: TGTGCCACCACGGACAGGGGAAACACTGAAGCTTTCTTT.

In nucleotides, the CDR3 is TGTGCCACCAGTGACCCCCGCGGGGGAACTAATGAAAAACTGTTTTTT. Translating it yields CATSDPRGGTNEKLFF. The V call is TRBV24-1, the J call TRBJ1-4, with D possibly TRBD1 on 5 matching bases. The CDR3 totals 16 residues. The V end lost 4 bases, the J end lost 1 base, and 12 bases lay between the germline ends. Germline loops: CDR1 KGHDR, CDR2 SFDVKD.

For this clone: A read error may produce the germline difference seen at one junction end. This chain joins TRBV7-7 and TRBJ2-1; TRBD2 agrees at 14 bases. CDR1 is SSHAT, CDR2 FNYEAQ, per germline (reference sequence). This CDR3 contains 16 residues. CDR3: CASSSGLAGVANEQFF. The CDR3 region has the DNA TGTGCTAGCAGCTCGGGACTAGCGGGAGTTGCCAATGAGCAGTTCTTC. The whole variable domain, filled in from reference TRBV7-7 and TRBJ2-1, reads GAGVSQSPRYKVTKRGQDVTLRCDPISSHATLYWYQQALGQGPEFLTYFNYEAQPDKSGLPSDRFSAERPEGSISTLTIQRTEQRDSAMYRCASSSGLAGVANEQFFGPGTRLTVL.

In regard to this clone: Germline and junction disagree at one end, which may indicate a read error. This sequence joins TRBV7-7 and TRBJ2-1; 8 bases align to TRBD2. Germline-derived CDR1 and CDR2 are SSHAT and FNYEAQ (reference sequence). The CDR3 runs 19 residues. As DNA, the CDR3 is TGTGCTAGCAGCCTCCAGGAGGGCGGGAGGACCCGCTCCTACAATGAGCAGTTCTTC. Residues: CASSLQEGGRTRSYNEQFF.

The rearrangement links TRBV18 to TRBJ1-2, with TRBD1 as a possible D gene (6 bases). The CDR3 runs to 13 residues. Trimming removed 3 bases at V and 4 bases at J, with 9 bases between. Germline CDR1 reads KGHSH; CDR2 reads LQKENI. CDR3 bases: TGTGCCAGCTCACCTTGGGACACCTATGGCTACACCTTC. Amino acid sequence: CASSPWDTYGYTF.

The V gene is TRBV7-8, the J gene TRBJ1-5; D possibly corresponds to TRBD1 (5 bases). The CDR3 runs to 15 residues. In germline, CDR1 is SGHVS, CDR2 FQNEAQ. V was clipped by 4 bases and J by 3 bases, with 13 bases between them. The CDR3 nucleotides read TGTGCCAGCAGCTCAAACCGACAGTTCAATCAGCCCCAGCATTTT. Residues: CASSSNRQFNQPQHF.